A single sample is the source of the 10 T cell receptor beta chains below, sequenced in a study of shared clonotypes between healthy human individuals. TCRdb's copy holds only in-frame clones and misses some; the assay was immunoSEQ multiplex PCR. The sample gives 2 million to 2.5 million clones, approximately 96% of which show up once; roughly 0.13% is in the top ten. The specimen sequenced was naive CD4+ T cells sorted from blood. The subset was: CD45RA+ positively selected. These TCRs come from a man younger than 35 in good health.

On this clone: Distinct nucleotide sequences in the sample also encode this CDR3. The rearrangement links TRBV10-3 to TRBJ2-7; perhaps TRBD1 as D (6 bases). Germline-derived CDR1 and CDR2 are ENHRY and SYGVKD. V was trimmed by 4 bases and J by 3 bases, leaving 7 bases between them. The CDR3 extends over 12 amino acids. Here the CDR3 reads CAISVQGYEQYF. The CDR3 DNA sequence: TGTGCCATCAGTGTACAGGGCTACGAGCAGTACTTC.

The rearrangement uses TRBV5-4 and TRBJ2-7, with 9 bases fitting TRBD1. The CDR3 is 15 amino acids. Germline V gene sequence: CDR1 SGHNT, CDR2 YYREEE (reference sequence). V lost 2 bases to trimming and J lost 2 bases; unmatched junction nucleotides: 5. CDR3 sequence reads: CASSLEGQGPYEQYF. The CDR3 coding sequence is TGTGCCAGCAGCTTAGAGGGACAGGGCCCCTACGAGCAGTACTTC.

The chain recombines TRBV6-1 with TRBJ2-1; weak D call: TRBD2 (6 bases). Trimming took 8 bases from V and 3 from J, leaving 14 bases between them. The CDR3 spans 14 residues. The germline gives CDR1 MNHNS, CDR2 SASEGT. In nucleotides, the CDR3 is TGTGCCAGCGGCGCGGCTAGCGTCTACAATGAGCAGTTCTTC. Translation gives CASGAASVYNEQFF.

This chain links TRBV25-1 with TRBJ2-7; TRBD2 aligns across 9 bases. CDR3 size: 14 residues. V dropped 7 bases and J dropped 1; count of bases not matched to a gene: 5. The germline V gene encodes CDR1 MGHDK and CDR2 SYGVNS. The CDR3 reads CASKASGGSYEQYF. In DNA, the CDR3 is TGTGCCAGCAAGGCCAGCGGGGGGTCCTACGAGCAGTACTTC.

The V call is TRBV18, the J call TRBJ1-1, with unresolved D. CDR3 length equals 14 residues. V was shortened by 3 bases and J by 2 bases, with 10 bases between the two germline ends. Looked up from germline, CDR1 is KGHSH and CDR2 is LQKENI. CDR3 coding DNA: TGTGCCAGCTCACCCCTAAGGACCAACACTGAAGCTTTCTTT. Residues: CASSPLRTNTEAFF.

This clone was observed once. V gene TRBV18 combines with J gene TRBJ2-7; possible D gene TRBD2, 6 bases. V dropped 4 bases and J dropped 7 bases, with 17 bases sitting between them. The CDR3 spans 14 residues. The germline CDR1 and CDR2 sequences are KGHSH and LQKENI. CDR3 region: CASSQGLESREQYF. The DNA for the CDR3 is TGTGCCAGCTCACAGGGACTGGAGAGTCGGGAGCAGTACTTC.

The genes are TRBV30 and TRBJ1-1; TRBD1 matches at 8 bases. Per the germline V gene, CDR1 is GTSNPN and CDR2 is SVGIG (reference sequence). This CDR3 comprises 15 residues. Losses at the gene ends were 2 bases for V and 3 bases for J; bases not matched to a gene: 8. In nucleotides, the CDR3 is TGTGCCTGGAGTAAAGACAGGGGTGGGGACACTGAAGCTTTCTTT. Residues: CAWSKDRGGDTEAFF. The variable domain in full, with the rest retrieved from reference TRBV30 and TRBJ1-1, is SQTIHQWPATLVQPVGSPLSLECTVEGTSNPNLYWYRQAAGRGLQLLFYSVGIGQISSEVPQNLSASRPQDRQFILSSKKLLLSDSGFYLCAWSKDRGGDTEAFFGQGTRLTVV.

This clone appeared once. This chain uses TRBV11-2 with TRBJ1-3; D is uncertain. V was shortened by 5 bases and J by 3 bases, with 11 bases between the two germline ends. CDR1 is SGHAT and CDR2 is FQNNGV in the germline V gene. This CDR3 has 14 residues. The chain's CDR3 is CASSRLRYGNTIYF. As DNA, the CDR3 is TGTGCCAGCAGCCGACTAAGATATGGAAACACCATATATTTT.

As concerns this clone: The CDR3 does not close with the conserved phenylalanine or tryptophan, likely indicating a read error. The DNA is omitted, as the CDR3 cannot be located on it reliably, and the CDR3 follows TCRdb's listing. The chain carries TRBV12-2 and TRBJ2-7; the table's D call TRBD2 went unverified against the DNA. TRBV12-2 is a recognized pseudogene. Counting both end residues, the CDR3 totals 11 amino acids. The CDR3 sequence: CASRSRKARAC.

This chain connects TRBV4-3 to TRBJ2-3, with D possibly TRBD2 on 5 matching bases. This CDR3 has 16 residues. Trimming pared 0 bases from V and 4 bases from J, leaving 14 bases between. Germline V gene lookup returns CDR1 LGHNA and CDR2 YSLEER. CDR3 sequence (DNA): TGCGCCAGCAGCCAAGAAACGGGATTGAGTCCAGATACGCAGTATTTT. It translates to CASSQETGLSPDTQYF.